These T cell receptor beta chains were read from a single sample in a study of control samples from healthy donors and cancer patients. This table comes from immunoSEQ multiplex PCR, and its TCRdb copy is limited to in-frame clones, with some not included. The repertoire holds roughly 180,000 clones, with more than 85% as singletons. Sequences were obtained from blood. The receptors were sampled from a woman between 40 and 50 years old in good health. CDR3s include the opening cysteine and the closing phenylalanine or tryptophan. Each record gives: J gene, D gene, V gene, clone size, CDR3 protein, CDR3 DNA. The D gene is left open where the match is weak. For some rows the clone size is stated as once, few or many, or as a class when expanded; others skip it.

J gene: TRBJ1-4
D gene: -
V gene: TRBV7-9
clone size: -
CDR3 protein: CASSFVQGVNEKLFF
CDR3 DNA: TGTGCCAGCAGCTTCGTTCAGGGTGTTAATGAAAAACTGTTTTTT

J gene: TRBJ1-1
D gene: -
V gene: TRBV29-1
clone size: once
CDR3 protein: CSVTDLLQTEAFF
CDR3 DNA: TGCAGCGTTACAGACTTGTTACAGACTGAAGCTTTCTTT

J gene: TRBJ2-7
D gene: -
V gene: TRBV5-1
clone size: -
CDR3 protein: CASSLLSMIDEQYF
CDR3 DNA: TGCGCCAGCAGCTTGCTTTCAATGATCGACGAGCAGTACTTC

J gene: TRBJ1-3
D gene: -
V gene: TRBV2
clone size: -
CDR3 protein: CASSEAISGNTIYF
CDR3 DNA: TGTGCCAGCAGTGAGGCCATCTCTGGAAACACCATATATTTT

J gene: TRBJ2-2
D gene: -
V gene: TRBV5-4
clone size: once
CDR3 protein: CASSLGGVGTGELFF
CDR3 DNA: TGTGCCAGCAGCTTGGGGGGCGTGGGGACCGGGGAGCTGTTTTTT

J gene: TRBJ1-2
D gene: -
V gene: TRBV4-1
clone size: -
CDR3 protein: CASSPGPSGALGYTF
CDR3 DNA: TGCGCCAGCAGTCCCGGGCCATCCGGTGCTTTGGGCTACACCTTC

J gene: TRBJ2-1
D gene: TRBD2
V gene: TRBV6-4
clone size: few
CDR3 protein: CASRTGRPLDEQFF
CDR3 DNA: TGTGCCAGCAGGACCGGGAGGCCCCTCGATGAGCAGTTCTTC

J gene: TRBJ2-5
D gene: TRBD2
V gene: TRBV4-1
clone size: -
CDR3 protein: CASSIRPGLAEQETQYF
CDR3 DNA: TGCGCCAGCAGCATCCGACCCGGACTAGCGGAACAAGAGACCCAGTACTTC

J gene: TRBJ2-3
D gene: TRBD2
V gene: TRBV4-1
clone size: -
CDR3 protein: CASSQDWTSGFPDTQYF
CDR3 DNA: TGCGCCAGCAGCCAAGATTGGACTAGCGGGTTTCCAGATACGCAGTATTTT

J gene: TRBJ1-1
D gene: -
V gene: TRBV19
clone size: -
CDR3 protein: CASSIVNWQLGMNTEAFF
CDR3 DNA: TGTGCCAGTAGTATAGTGAACTGGCAGCTCGGCATGAACACTGAAGCTTTCTTT

J gene: TRBJ2-2
D gene: -
V gene: TRBV2
clone size: -
CDR3 protein: CASSGGTTNTGELFF
CDR3 DNA: TGTGCCAGCAGTGGAGGGACGACGAACACCGGGGAGCTGTTTTTT

J gene: TRBJ1-2
D gene: -
V gene: TRBV18
clone size: -
CDR3 protein: CASSPFVGNYGYTF
CDR3 DNA: TGTGCCAGCTCACCTTTCGTCGGTAACTATGGCTACACCTTC

J gene: TRBJ2-2
D gene: -
V gene: TRBV5-4
clone size: -
CDR3 protein: CASSPELGGNTGELFF
CDR3 DNA: TGTGCCAGCAGCCCTGAGTTGGGGGGCAACACCGGGGAGCTGTTTTTT

J gene: TRBJ1-1
D gene: -
V gene: TRBV18
clone size: -
CDR3 protein: CASSPRWGYTEAFF
CDR3 DNA: TGTGCCAGCTCACCAAGATGGGGATACACTGAAGCTTTCTTT

J gene: TRBJ1-5
D gene: -
V gene: TRBV19
clone size: -
CDR3 protein: CASTRTGNQPQHF
CDR3 DNA: TGTGCCAGTACCCGGACGGGGAATCAGCCCCAGCATTTT

J gene: TRBJ2-7
D gene: TRBD2
V gene: TRBV18
clone size: -
CDR3 protein: CASSPSGATYEQYF
CDR3 DNA: TGTGCCAGCTCACCTAGCGGGGCAACCTACGAGCAGTACTTC

J gene: TRBJ1-5
D gene: TRBD1
V gene: TRBV24-1
clone size: -
CDR3 protein: CATGGQVNQPQHF
CDR3 DNA: TGTGCCACCGGCGGACAGGTCAATCAGCCCCAGCATTTT

J gene: TRBJ2-7
D gene: TRBD1
V gene: TRBV2
clone size: -
CDR3 protein: CASRALGTGNSYEQYF
CDR3 DNA: TGTGCCAGCAGGGCCCTGGGGACAGGTAATTCCTACGAGCAGTACTTC

J gene: TRBJ2-7
D gene: TRBD1
V gene: TRBV19
clone size: -
CDR3 protein: CASSWKGQGLREQYF
CDR3 DNA: TGTGCCAGTAGTTGGAAGGGACAGGGTTTGAGGGAGCAGTACTTC

J gene: TRBJ1-2
D gene: -
V gene: TRBV5-4
clone size: -
CDR3 protein: CASSPGAVYGYTF
CDR3 DNA: TGTGCCAGCAGCCCGGGGGCTGTCTATGGCTACACCTTC

J gene: TRBJ2-7
D gene: -
V gene: TRBV6-5
clone size: -
CDR3 protein: CASREGFIYEQYF
CDR3 DNA: TGTGCCAGCAGGGAGGGGTTCATCTACGAGCAGTACTTC

J gene: TRBJ2-7
D gene: TRBD1
V gene: TRBV7-8
clone size: -
CDR3 protein: CASSLIGQGGSYEQYF
CDR3 DNA: TGTGCCAGCAGCTTAATAGGACAGGGGGGATCCTACGAGCAGTACTTC

J gene: TRBJ2-7
D gene: -
V gene: TRBV5-4
clone size: -
CDR3 protein: CASSLTPNYEQYF
CDR3 DNA: TGTGCCAGCAGCCTCACCCCCAACTACGAGCAGTACTTC

J gene: TRBJ1-5
D gene: -
V gene: TRBV6-5
clone size: -
CDR3 protein: CASSLDRFYQPQHF
CDR3 DNA: TGTGCCAGCAGTCTCGACAGGTTCTATCAGCCCCAGCATTTT

J gene: TRBJ1-2
D gene: -
V gene: TRBV6-5
clone size: few
CDR3 protein: CASSSPGQYRGYTF
CDR3 DNA: TGTGCCAGCAGTTCACCGGGCCAATACCGCGGCTACACCTTC

J gene: TRBJ2-7
D gene: -
V gene: TRBV2
clone size: -
CDR3 protein: CASGMGSITYEQYF
CDR3 DNA: TGTGCCAGCGGGATGGGATCAATTACTTACGAGCAGTACTTC

J gene: TRBJ1-6
D gene: TRBD1
V gene: TRBV3-1/TRBV3-2
clone size: -
CDR3 protein: CASSHARPGQGNSPLHF
CDR3 DNA: TGTGCCAGCAGCCACGCAAGACCGGGACAGGGTAATTCACCCCTCCACTTT

J gene: TRBJ1-5
D gene: -
V gene: TRBV6-6
clone size: -
CDR3 protein: CASSYSELENQPQHF
CDR3 DNA: TGTGCCAGCAGTTACTCGGAGCTGGAAAATCAGCCCCAGCATTTT

J gene: TRBJ1-4
D gene: -
V gene: TRBV5-8
clone size: -
CDR3 protein: CASSLDGDQESEKLFF
CDR3 DNA: TGTGCCAGCAGCTTGGACGGGGATCAGGAGAGTGAAAAACTGTTTTTT

J gene: TRBJ1-1
D gene: -
V gene: TRBV4-1
clone size: -
CDR3 protein: CASSSGGVEAFF
CDR3 DNA: TGCGCCAGCTCCTCCGGGGGGGTTGAAGCTTTCTTT

J gene: TRBJ1-1
D gene: -
V gene: TRBV2
clone size: -
CDR3 protein: CASIEGAEAFF
CDR3 DNA: TGTGCCAGCATAGAGGGAGCTGAAGCTTTCTTT

J gene: TRBJ1-5
D gene: -
V gene: TRBV18
clone size: -
CDR3 protein: CASSPRYWVSNQPQHF
CDR3 DNA: TGTGCCAGCTCACCACGTTATTGGGTTAGCAATCAGCCCCAGCATTTT

J gene: TRBJ1-1
D gene: TRBD1
V gene: TRBV7-9
clone size: -
CDR3 protein: CASSETGVATEAFF
CDR3 DNA: TGTGCCAGCAGCGAGACAGGGGTCGCCACTGAAGCTTTCTTT

J gene: TRBJ1-4
D gene: -
V gene: TRBV14
clone size: once
CDR3 protein: CASSQDWQGREKLFF
CDR3 DNA: TGTGCCAGCAGCCAAGATTGGCAGGGACGGGAAAAACTGTTTTTT

J gene: TRBJ1-4
D gene: -
V gene: TRBV19
clone size: -
CDR3 protein: CASSANSATNEKLFF
CDR3 DNA: TGTGCCAGTAGTGCGAACTCTGCAACTAATGAAAAACTGTTTTTT